Each of the 30 T cell receptor beta chains below was sequenced from the same sample in a study of CD8 T cells in Susac syndrome. Random hexamers primed reverse transcription of about 0.5 to 1 ug RNA. TCRdb reanalysed the immunoSEQ multiplex PCR reads using MiXCR and keeps one entry per CDR3 protein. The table records 120,000 or so distinct CDR3 sequences, just under 95% of them present only once. The sample comprised CD8+ T cells from PBMCs. These receptors came from a human donor with Susac syndrome.

V is TRBV6-5 and J is TRBJ1-5; a possible D gene is TRBD1 (5 bases). V was trimmed by 5 bases and J by 2 bases, leaving 16 bases between them. The CDR3 totals 16 residues. Germline values: CDR1 MNHEY, CDR2 SVGAGI. As DNA, the CDR3 is TGTGCCAGCAGTCCCTCGGGGGGGTTCGGCAATCAGCCCCAGCATTTT. As protein: CASSPSGGFGNQPQHF.

The genes are TRBV7-9 and TRBJ2-1, with D perhaps matching TRBD2 (7 bases). Germline lookup yields CDR1 SEHNR and CDR2 FQNEAQ (reference sequence). V was shortened by 1 base and J by 8 bases, with 15 bases between the two germline ends. The CDR3 runs to 15 residues. This CDR3 is CASSLGGGARDEQFF. The CDR3 region has the DNA TGTGCCAGCAGCTTAGGTGGGGGGGCCCGGGATGAGCAGTTCTTC.

The chain has TRBV9 and TRBJ2-5; D is undetermined. The CDR3 runs to 14 residues. Trimming left V 4 bases short and J 1 base short, with 11 bases between. Looked up from germline, CDR1 is SGDLS and CDR2 is YYNGEE. CDR3 DNA: TGTGCCAGCAGCCCGTCAGATTTCCAAGAGACCCAGTACTTC. Protein sequence: CASSPSDFQETQYF.

The gene calls are TRBV29-1 and TRBJ2-7; D possibly corresponds to TRBD2 (5 bases). V was trimmed by 7 bases and J by 4 bases, leaving 17 bases between them. This CDR3 spans 13 amino acids. The V gene's germline CDR1 is SQVTM and CDR2 ANQGSEA. The DNA for the CDR3 is TGCAGCGCACGGGGTCACTCTTTTTACGAGCAGTACTTC. Translated, it gives CSARGHSFYEQYF.

The chain uses TRBV4-1 and TRBJ1-2; 9 nucleotides agree with TRBD1. Germline V gene data show CDR1 as MGHRA and CDR2 as YSYEKL. The CDR3 is made up of 17 amino acids. V lost 0 bases to trimming and J lost 3 bases; unmatched junction nucleotides: 8. DNA of the CDR3: TGCGCCAGCAGCCAAGAGGGACAGGGTGAAGTGGACTATGGCTACACCTTC. This sequence encodes CASSQEGQGEVDYGYTF.

This chain connects TRBV29-1 to TRBJ1-4; possibly TRBD1 for D (5 bases). The germline CDR1 and CDR2 sequences are SQVTM and ANQGSEA. V lost 7 bases, J lost 8 bases, and 11 bases lay in between. The CDR3 length is 11 residues. The CDR3 nucleotides read TGCAGCGCGGGGGGAGGCGAAAAACTGTTTTTT. The encoded protein is CSAGGGEKLFF. Based on the CDR3 plus reference TRBV29-1 and TRBJ1-4, the full variable domain is SAVISQKPSRDICQRGTSLTIQCQVDSQVTMMFWYRQQPGQSLTLIATANQGSEATYESGFVIDKFPISRPNLTFSTLTVSNMSPEDSSIYLCSAGGGEKLFFGSGTQLSVL.

The CDR3 here is CASSLSGDYLGYTF. The CDR3 DNA follows: TGTGCCAGCAGTTTAAGTGGGGACTATTTGGGCTACACCTTC. This chain connects TRBV27 to TRBJ1-2; tentatively, D is TRBD1 (5 bases). This CDR3 comprises 14 residues. CDR1 MNHEY and CDR2 SMNVEV come from the germline V gene (reference sequence). Trimming removed 2 bases from V and 8 bases from J, with 15 bases in between.

This chain joins TRBV12-3 or TRBV12-4 and TRBJ1-2, with D possibly matching TRBD1 (5 bases). The CDR3 sequence is 12 residues long. V lost 4 bases, J lost 5 bases, and 8 bases lay in between. CDR3 in DNA: TGTGCCAGCAGTTGGAAGGGGTATGGCTACACCTTC. Translation gives CASSWKGYGYTF.

The chain is built from TRBV27 and TRBJ1-6; the D is unclear. Germline V gene sequence: CDR1 MNHEY, CDR2 SMNVEV (reference sequence). V lost 7 bases, J lost 8 bases, and 18 bases lay in between. CDR3 length: 15 amino acids. CDR3 sequence (DNA): TGTGCCAGCACCATAGGGAGTTCCCCCCATTCACCCCTCCACTTT. Encoded protein: CASTIGSSPHSPLHF.

The rearrangement links TRBV6-1 to TRBJ1-1; 9 nucleotides align to TRBD1. This CDR3 contains 18 residues. Looked up from germline, CDR1 is MNHNS and CDR2 is SASEGT. Germline trimming cut 6 bases from V and 3 bases from J; bases unmatched to any gene: 17. CDR3 bases: TGTGCCAGCAGGATCCTGGGCGGGACAGGGTTAGGGGACACTGAAGCTTTCTTT. It encodes CASRILGGTGLGDTEAFF.

Worth noting for this clonotype: At one end, the junction sequence differs from germline, possibly due to a read error. This chain joins TRBV29-1 and TRBJ1-1; TRBD1 matches 10 bases. Germline V gives CDR1 SQVTM, CDR2 ANQGSEA. This CDR3 contains 13 residues. CDR3 residues: CSVDRGLGTEVFF. The CDR3 DNA is TGCAGCGTCGACAGGGGGCTGGGCACTGAAGTTTTCTTT. Looking up the rest from reference TRBV29-1 and TRBJ1-1 gives the full variable domain: SAVISQKPSRDICQRGTSLTIQCQVDSQVTMMFWYRQQPGQSLTLIATANQGSEATYESGFVIDKFPISRPNLTFSTLTVSNMSPEDSSIYLCSVDRGLGTEVFFGQGTRLTVV.

The chain links TRBV3-1 to TRBJ1-1; 8 bases match TRBD1. The CDR3 sequence is 18 residues long. Unmatched junction bases numbered 13, after V lost 0 bases and J lost 4 bases. Per germline, CDR1 LGHDT and CDR2 YNNKEL (reference sequence). CDR3 in amino acids: CASSQDVQGAPGFTEAFF. The CDR3 DNA reads TGTGCCAGCAGCCAAGACGTCCAGGGGGCGCCCGGTTTCACTGAAGCTTTCTTT.

V and J are TRBV25-1 and TRBJ2-7; 10 nucleotides match TRBD2. Germline-derived CDR1 and CDR2 are MGHDK and SYGVNS. This CDR3 has 13 amino acids. V lost 4 bases and J lost 12; bases outside the gene matches: 9. CDR3 residues: CASSAGTSAKPYF. The CDR3 DNA reads as TGTGCCAGCAGTGCTGGGACTAGCGCGAAGCCGTACTTC.

The V gene is TRBV2, the J gene TRBJ1-5, with D possibly being TRBD1 (5 bases). CDR1 is SNHLY and CDR2 is FYNNEI in the germline V gene. The CDR3 runs to 16 residues. The V gene lost 3 bases and the J gene lost 0 bases, with 12 bases spanning the gap. CDR3 residues: CASSERGHYSNQPQHF. The CDR3 nucleotides are TGTGCCAGCAGTGAGAGGGGCCATTATAGCAATCAGCCCCAGCATTTT.

The chain couples TRBV3-1 to TRBJ1-1; no reliable D call. Trimming cost V 4 bases and J 1 base, with 10 bases left between them. Germline values: CDR1 LGHDT, CDR2 YNNKEL (reference sequence). The CDR3 consists of 14 residues. The CDR3 DNA is TGTGCCAGCAGCCCCCCTGGGTCGAACACTGAAGCTTTCTTT. Its translation: CASSPPGSNTEAFF.

CDR3 region: CASSFLGGYTF. In DNA form, the CDR3 reads TGTGCCAGCAGTTTCTTAGGGGGCTACACCTTC. The chain couples TRBV12-3 or TRBV12-4 to TRBJ1-2; no reliable D call. V lost 3 bases to trimming and J lost 8 bases, with 7 bases between them. The CDR3 sequence is 11 residues long.

The CDR3 coding sequence is TGTGCCAGCAGTTTGGCCACCTTCTACGAGCAGTACTTC. It is translated as CASSLATFYEQYF. The V call is TRBV12-3 or TRBV12-4, the J call TRBJ2-7; D call uncertain. The germline V and J ends were trimmed by 3 bases and 3 bases, with 9 bases remaining between them. The CDR3 runs 13 residues.

The genes are TRBV7-8 and TRBJ2-7; 10 bases map to TRBD2. The germline V gene has CDR1 SGHVS and CDR2 FQNEAQ. Trimming removed 3 bases from V and 4 bases from J; junction bases left unmatched: 9. CDR3 length: 16 residues. CDR3 nucleotides: TGTGCCAGCAGCTTCCTTGTCCTAGCGGGAGTATACGAGCAGTACTTC. The encoded protein is CASSFLVLAGVYEQYF.

The chain combines TRBV7-8 with TRBJ2-2; 13 bases are shared with TRBD2. This CDR3 region has 17 residues. In germline, CDR1 is SGHVS, CDR2 FQNEAQ. Unmatched junction bases numbered 9, after V lost 7 bases and J lost 4 bases. The DNA for the CDR3 is TGTGCCAGCAAAACACCGGGACTAGCGGGATTCACCGGGGAGCTGTTTTTT. Its protein product is CASKTPGLAGFTGELFF.

The rearrangement uses TRBV5-6 and TRBJ2-7, with a possible D match to TRBD1 (5 bases). Germline V gene lookup returns CDR1 SGHDT and CDR2 YYEEEE. This CDR3 is built from 15 residues. Trimming left V 3 bases short and J 2 bases short, with 15 bases between. For the CDR3, the DNA is TGTGCCAGCAGCTCGATCGGTCAGGGAACCTACGAGCAGTACTTC. Protein: CASSSIGQGTYEQYF.

The J gene is TRBJ2-7, the V gene TRBV28, with unresolved D. Trimming left V 3 bases short and J 2 bases short, with 11 bases between. Looked up from germline, CDR1 is MDHEN and CDR2 is SYDVKM. The CDR3 contains 14 residues. For the CDR3, the DNA is TGTGCCAGCAGTTTGATGGCGGCTCCCTACGAGCAGTACTTC. Protein product: CASSLMAAPYEQYF.

V is TRBV3-1 and J is TRBJ2-7, with D unclear. Deletions cut 0 bases from V and 2 bases from J, with 11 bases between. Germline loops: CDR1 LGHDT, CDR2 YNNKEL (reference sequence). This CDR3 is 15 amino acids long. Here the CDR3 reads CASSQERKCPYEQYF. The CDR3 nucleotides are TGTGCCAGCAGCCAAGAGAGGAAGTGCCCCTACGAGCAGTACTTC.

V and J are TRBV4-3 and TRBJ1-2; no definite D call. The CDR3 contains 16 residues. Germline-derived CDR1 and CDR2 are LGHNA and YSLEER. The V end was cut by 1 base, the J end by 2 bases, with 14 bases between. The CDR3 coding sequence is TGCGCCAGCAGCCAAGGAGTTTGGGAGGAAAACTATGGCTACACCTTC. It encodes CASSQGVWEENYGYTF.

V usage is TRBV5-1 and J usage is TRBJ2-2; D remains unclear. CDR1 and CDR2 from the germline V gene are SGHRS and YFSETQ. V lost 0 bases to trimming and J lost 3 bases, with 6 bases between them. The CDR3 contains 14 residues. Written as DNA, the CDR3 is TGCGCCAGCAGCTTGGTCACATACACCGGGGAGCTGTTTTTT. This codes for CASSLVTYTGELFF.

V gene TRBV9 combines with J gene TRBJ2-2, with D possibly being TRBD1 or TRBD2 (5 bases each). The V end was cut by 3 bases, the J end by 4 bases, with 10 bases between. Germline V gene data show CDR1 as SGDLS and CDR2 as YYNGEE. The CDR3 spans 14 residues. CDR3 sequence: CASSAGGGTGELFF. The CDR3 coding sequence is TGTGCCAGCAGCGCCGGTGGGGGCACCGGGGAGCTGTTTTTT.

V usage is TRBV2 and J usage is TRBJ2-5, with 7 bases that match TRBD1. The trim removed 11 bases at V and 1 base at J, leaving 7 bases unmatched. CDR1 SNHLY and CDR2 FYNNEI come from the germline V gene. CDR3 length equals 13 residues. CDR3 protein: CAEQGETQETQYF. DNA of the CDR3: TGTGCCGAGCAGGGGGAAACCCAAGAGACCCAGTACTTC.

V gene TRBV13 combines with J gene TRBJ1-1; D ambiguous. Germline assignment: CDR1 PRHDT and CDR2 FYEKMQ (reference sequence). The CDR3 sequence is 14 residues long. With 5 bases removed from V and 1 base from J, the gap between germline ends came to 11 bases. The DNA for the CDR3 is TGTGCCAGCAGCCTTGGTGAGAAGAACACTGAAGCTTTCTTT. Encoded protein: CASSLGEKNTEAFF. The whole variable domain, remainder taken from reference TRBV13 and TRBJ1-1, is AAGVIQSPRHLIKEKRETATLKCYPIPRHDTVYWYQQGPGQDPQFLISFYEKMQSDKGSIPDRFSAQQFSDYHSELNMSSLELGDSALYFCASSLGEKNTEAFFGQGTRLTVV.

This clonotype occurred once. The rearrangement uses TRBV6-5 and TRBJ1-5; 7 bases agree with TRBD1. V lost 6 bases and J lost 6; bases outside the gene matches: 8. From germline, CDR1 is MNHEY and CDR2 SVGAGI. The CDR3 totals 14 residues. CDR3: CASSSTGEPQPQHF. CDR3 sequence (DNA): TGTGCCAGCAGCTCTACAGGGGAACCTCAGCCCCAGCATTTT.

This clonotype has more than one count but fewer than ten. The chain recombines TRBV7-9 with TRBJ2-5, with D possibly TRBD2 on 6 matching bases. Germline CDR1 is SEHNR and CDR2 is FQNEAQ (reference sequence). Trimming shortened V by 1 base and J by 5 bases, and 11 bases separated the two germline ends. The length of the CDR3 is 14 residues. This CDR3 reads CASSLVGSGETQYF. CDR3 DNA sequence: TGTGCCAGCAGCTTAGTTGGGAGCGGGGAGACCCAGTACTTC.

The rearrangement joins TRBV25-1 to TRBJ1-6, with 10 nucleotides matching TRBD1. V lost 0 bases, J lost 8 bases, and 7 bases stayed unmatched. The CDR3 totals 17 residues. Germline CDR1 MGHDK, CDR2 SYGVNS. The CDR3 spells CASSEYKGQGPDSPLHF. The DNA of the CDR3 is TGTGCCAGCAGTGAATATAAGGGACAGGGGCCTGATTCACCCCTCCACTTT.